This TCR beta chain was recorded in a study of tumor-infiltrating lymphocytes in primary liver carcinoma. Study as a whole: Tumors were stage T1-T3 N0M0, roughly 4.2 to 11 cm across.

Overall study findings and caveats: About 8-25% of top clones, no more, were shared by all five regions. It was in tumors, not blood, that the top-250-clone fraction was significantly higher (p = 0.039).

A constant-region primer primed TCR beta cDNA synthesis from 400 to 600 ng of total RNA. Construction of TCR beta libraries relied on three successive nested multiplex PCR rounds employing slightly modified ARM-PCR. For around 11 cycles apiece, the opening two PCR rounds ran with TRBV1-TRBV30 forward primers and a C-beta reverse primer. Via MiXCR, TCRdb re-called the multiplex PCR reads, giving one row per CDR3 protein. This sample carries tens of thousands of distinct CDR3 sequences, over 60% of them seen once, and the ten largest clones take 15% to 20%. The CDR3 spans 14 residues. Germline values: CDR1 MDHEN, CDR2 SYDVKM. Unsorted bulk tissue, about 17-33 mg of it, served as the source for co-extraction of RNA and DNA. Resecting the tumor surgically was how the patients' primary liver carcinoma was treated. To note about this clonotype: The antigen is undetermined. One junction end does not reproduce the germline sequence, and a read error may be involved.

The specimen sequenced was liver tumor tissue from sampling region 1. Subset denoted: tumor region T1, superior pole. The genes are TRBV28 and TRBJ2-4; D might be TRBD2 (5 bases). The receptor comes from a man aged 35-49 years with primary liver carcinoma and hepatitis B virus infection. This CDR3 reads CASRPSLAKNIHYF. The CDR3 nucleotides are TGTGCCAGCAGACCTTCTCTAGCCAAAAACATTCACTACTTC. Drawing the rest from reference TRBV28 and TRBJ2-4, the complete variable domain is DVKVTQSSRYLVKRTGEKVFLECVQDMDHENMFWYRQDPGLGLRLIYFSYDVKMKEKGDIPEGYSVSREKKERFSLILESASTNQTSMYLCASRPSLAKNIHYFGAGTRLSVL.